This T cell receptor (beta chain) was recorded in a study of cytomegalovirus exposure and HLA in healthy donors. Study-wide results and limits: Across donors, sequencing depth was assumed by presence/absence analyses to be roughly uniform. Clonal expansion was found to be greater in HLA-associated TCR beta chains than in equally common others in a later analysis. Within an earlier analysis, most TCR beta V segments proved productive either about 90% or about 30% of the time.

13 Jbeta primers and 60 Vbeta primers were used for the PCR. The data were produced by immunoSEQ multiplex PCR, yet TCRdb's version contains in-frame clones alone and is incomplete. The data contain about 76,000 clones, around three quarters of them seen just once; the ten biggest clones take up over 2%. The CDR3 length is 13 residues. CDR1 is SGHNT, CDR2 YENEEA, per germline. The V end was cut by 3 bases, the J end by 5 bases, with 10 bases between. This clone was observed a few times. The antigen remains undetermined. Sequenced: PBMCs. The clonotype originates from a man between 25 and 39 years old in good health and CMV-seronegative. The V and J genes are TRBV11-3 and TRBJ2-5, with unresolved D. CDR3 protein: CASSLTPLETQYF. The DNA of the CDR3 is TGTGCCAGCAGCTTGACTCCCCTGGAGACCCAGTACTTC.